Listed below are T cell receptor beta chains from one sample, sequenced in a study of cytomegalovirus exposure and HLA in healthy donors. Assay used: immunoSEQ multiplex PCR; TCRdb lists only in-frame clones, some missing. Of about 120,000 clones in the sample, around 82% were seen once. The sequencing sample was made of PBMCs. The receptors were gathered from a female donor in good health and CMV-seronegative. The CDR3 runs from the conserved cysteine through the conserved F or W. The D gene is left open where the match is weak. Clone size, where shown, is once, few, many, or a class for clones that have expanded.

j_gene,v_gene,abundance,d_gene,CDR3aa,CDR3nt
TRBJ1-4,TRBV6-6,few,.,CASSHIRTNEKLFF,TGTGCCAGCAGCCATATCAGGACTAATGAAAAACTGTTTTTT
TRBJ1-2,TRBV2,.,TRBD1,CASSADRGSYGYTF,TGTGCCAGCAGTGCGGACAGGGGTTCCTATGGCTACACCTTC
TRBJ2-5,TRBV5-1,once,TRBD2,CASSLASGEETQYF,TGCGCCAGCAGCTTAGCTAGCGGGGAAGAGACCCAGTACTTC
TRBJ1-4,TRBV5-5,.,TRBD1,CASSWTGNATNEKLFF,TGTGCCAGCAGCTGGACAGGAAATGCAACTAATGAAAAACTGTTTTTT
TRBJ2-5,TRBV18,.,.,CASSPRGEETQYF,TGTGCCAGCTCACCACGGGGGGAAGAGACCCAGTACTTC
TRBJ1-1,TRBV7-3,once,TRBD1,CASSSGGMNTEAFF,TGTGCCAGCAGCTCAGGGGGGATGAACACTGAAGCTTTCTTT
TRBJ1-2,TRBV6-1,.,.,CASSPEGDPYGYTF,TGTGCCAGCAGTCCAGAGGGGGATCCCTATGGCTACACCTTC
TRBJ2-7,TRBV2,.,.,CASIVTRSSYEQYF,TGTGCCAGCATCGTGACTAGGAGCTCCTACGAGCAGTACTTC
TRBJ2-7,TRBV7-9,.,.,CASSLRGGPRDEQYF,TGTGCCAGCAGCTTAAGGGGGGGCCCCCGGGACGAGCAGTACTTC
TRBJ2-7,TRBV11-2,few,TRBD1,CASSSGTDSYEQYF,TGTGCCAGCAGCTCTGGGACAGATTCCTACGAGCAGTACTTC
TRBJ2-3,TRBV29-1,.,TRBD2,CSVGTPGLAGSTDTQYF,TGCAGCGTCGGGACACCCGGACTAGCGGGTTCCACAGATACGCAGTATTTT
TRBJ2-3,TRBV19,.,TRBD2,CASKGVTSGSLWTDTQYF,TGTGCCAGTAAGGGGGTGACTAGCGGGAGTCTTTGGACAGATACGCAGTATTTT
TRBJ2-1,TRBV7-3,.,TRBD2,CASSPGTSGATEQFF,TGTGCCAGCAGCCCCGGGACTAGCGGAGCCACTGAGCAGTTCTTC
TRBJ2-7,TRBV6-6,.,TRBD2,CASSRFGGGSSYEQYF,TGTGCCAGCTCCCGATTTGGGGGGGGATCTTCCTACGAGCAGTACTTC
TRBJ1-5,TRBV14,.,.,CASSRRGGQPQHF,TGTGCCAGCAGCCGACGGGGGGGTCAGCCCCAGCATTTT
TRBJ1-2,TRBV21-1,.,.,CASSIPVSISYGYTF,TGTGCCAGCAGCATCCCGGTCTCAATATCCTATGGCTACACCTTC
TRBJ2-5,TRBV9,.,.,CASSEVGGQETQYF,TGTGCCAGCAGCGAGGTCGGGGGTCAAGAGACCCAGTACTTC
TRBJ2-7,TRBV11-2,few,.,CASSLASAGTPTYEQYF,TGTGCCAGCAGCTTGGCTTCCGCCGGGACACCGACCTACGAGCAGTACTTC
TRBJ1-2,TRBV6-5,.,TRBD1,CASGRGLVLDGYTF,TGTGCCAGTGGCAGGGGGCTTGTTCTCGATGGCTACACCTTC
TRBJ2-7,TRBV5-1,.,.,CAGSLARNEQYF,TGCGCCGGCAGCTTAGCGCGTAACGAGCAGTACTTC
TRBJ2-7,TRBV28,few,.,CASTAMGPRVYEQYF,TGTGCCAGCACCGCAATGGGGCCGCGCGTCTACGAGCAGTACTTC
TRBJ1-5,TRBV21-1,.,.,CASSKGGRRNQPQHF,TGTGCCAGCAGCAAAGGAGGGCGGAGAAATCAGCCCCAGCATTTT
TRBJ2-1,TRBV11-3,.,TRBD2,CASSKGTSSSNEQFF,TGTGCCAGCAGCAAAGGGACTAGCAGCAGCAATGAGCAGTTCTTC
TRBJ1-3,TRBV5-4,.,.,CASSLRGMEGNTIYF,TGTGCCAGCAGCTTGCGGGGGATGGAGGGAAACACCATATATTTT
TRBJ2-5,TRBV28,.,TRBD1,CASSLSATGEETQYF,TGTGCCAGCAGTTTATCGGCGACAGGGGAAGAGACCCAGTACTTC
TRBJ1-2,TRBV5-6,few,TRBD1,CASSPTTGANYGYTF,TGTGCCAGCAGCCCCACGACAGGGGCGAACTATGGCTACACCTTC
TRBJ2-1,TRBV7-8,.,TRBD2,CASSFDLAGGDEQFF,TGTGCCAGCAGCTTTGATCTAGCGGGAGGGGATGAGCAGTTCTTC
TRBJ1-2,TRBV5-6,.,.,CASTLWGGYGYTF,TGTGCCAGCACCCTCTGGGGGGGCTATGGCTACACCTTC
TRBJ2-1,TRBV13,.,.,CASNNGSSYNEQFF,TGTGCCAGCAACAATGGGAGCTCCTACAATGAGCAGTTCTTC
TRBJ2-1,TRBV28,.,.,CASSLEPSSYNEQFF,TGTGCCAGCAGTCTCGAGCCGAGCTCCTACAATGAGCAGTTCTTC
TRBJ2-7,TRBV19,.,TRBD2,CASSQIAGYEQYF,TGTGCCAGTAGCCAAATAGCGGGGTACGAGCAGTACTTC
TRBJ1-5,TRBV19,few,TRBD1,CASSSGTGKSNQPQHF,TGTGCCAGTAGTTCCGGGACAGGTAAATCCAATCAGCCCCAGCATTTT
TRBJ1-2,TRBV30,.,TRBD1,CAWSRQGYGYTF,TGTGCCTGGAGCCGACAGGGCTATGGCTACACCTTC
TRBJ1-3,TRBV10-3,.,.,CAIRGGQAAASSGNTIYF,TGTGCCATCAGGGGGGGGCAGGCTGCTGCTTCATCTGGAAACACCATATATTTT
TRBJ1-2,TRBV5-4,.,.,CASSWETGPYGYTF,TGTGCCAGCAGCTGGGAGACAGGTCCCTATGGCTACACCTTC
TRBJ1-1,TRBV7-4,.,.,CASSLWPVEAFF,TGTGCCAGCAGTCTCTGGCCTGTTGAAGCTTTCTTT
TRBJ2-1,TRBV5-1,few,.,CASSLGVENEQFF,TGCGCCAGCAGCTTGGGAGTTGAAAATGAGCAGTTCTTC
TRBJ2-5,TRBV18,.,TRBD2,CASSPSTSGGAWETQYF,TGTGCCAGCTCACCATCGACTAGCGGGGGGGCCTGGGAGACCCAGTACTTC
TRBJ2-7,TRBV7-9,few,.,CASSNQGQIAYEQYF,TGTGCCAGCAGCAATCAAGGACAGATTGCCTACGAGCAGTACTTC
TRBJ1-1,TRBV9,.,.,CASSVGVRTEAFF,TGTGCCAGCAGCGTCGGGGTTAGGACTGAAGCTTTCTTT